One sample yielded the 22 T cell receptor beta chains listed below, sequenced in a study of CD8 T cells in Susac syndrome. When the RNA was reverse transcribed, random hexamers were used with an input of roughly 0.5 to 1 ug. Each CDR3 protein gets one entry after TCRdb re-called the immunoSEQ multiplex PCR reads with MiXCR. The sample holds approximately 160,000 distinct CDR3 sequences; roughly 95% are singletons and the top ten take 0.09% to 0.1%. The source material was CD4+ T cells from PBMCs. These receptors were obtained from a human donor with multiple sclerosis.

The table lists this clonotype with a few counts. CDR3 in DNA: TGTGCCAGCAGTACTGTTGAAACAGCGAACACTGAAGCTTTCTTT. This sequence encodes CASSTVETANTEAFF. The rearrangement uses TRBV6-6 and TRBJ1-1; the D is unclear. CDR1 and CDR2 from the germline V gene are MNHNY and SVGAGI (reference sequence). This CDR3 spans 15 amino acids. V was shortened by 5 bases and J by 1 base, with 14 bases between the two germline ends.

The V gene is TRBV7-9, the J gene TRBJ1-2; the match to TRBD1 covers 9 bases. V lost 5 bases, J lost 2 bases, and 0 bases stayed unmatched. In germline, CDR1 is SEHNR, CDR2 FQNEAQ (reference sequence). The CDR3 runs 13 residues. CDR3 bases: TGTGCCAGCAGCGGACAGGGGAACTATGGCTACACCTTC. Translating it yields CASSGQGNYGYTF.

The CDR3 DNA sequence: TGTGCCAGCAGCGTAGGGTTGCCCGGGGAGCTGTTTTTT. This gives the protein CASSVGLPGELFF. The chain employs TRBV9 and TRBJ2-2; D call uncertain. CDR1 and CDR2 from the germline V gene are SGDLS and YYNGEE. Between the trimmed V and J ends, which lost 0 bases and 6 bases, there was a span of 6 bases. CDR3 length: 13 residues.

The rearrangement uses TRBV7-8 and TRBJ2-2; the D gene is possibly TRBD2 (5 bases). Germline loops: CDR1 SGHVS, CDR2 FQNEAQ. The CDR3 totals 14 residues. V was cut by 0 bases and J by 6 bases, with 8 bases left in between. CDR3 residues: CASSLAPGAGELFF. DNA for the CDR3: TGTGCCAGCAGCTTAGCGCCCGGGGCCGGGGAGCTGTTTTTT.

The V call is TRBV5-1, the J call TRBJ1-2; perhaps TRBD1 as D (6 bases). V was shortened by 5 bases and J by 8 bases, with 19 bases between the two germline ends. This CDR3 is 14 amino acids long. Germline-derived CDR1 and CDR2 are SGHRS and YFSETQ. The CDR3 coding sequence is TGCGCCAGCAGGCACCCACAGGGTAGCGAGGGCTACACCTTC. It translates to CASRHPQGSEGYTF.

This clonotype was seen only once. The chain recombines TRBV30 with TRBJ2-1; TRBD1 or TRBD2 may be the D gene (5 bases each). The CDR3 totals 12 residues. CDR1 is GTSNPN and CDR2 is SVGIG in the germline V gene (reference sequence). V lost 3 bases, J lost 4 bases, and 7 bases lay in between. CDR3 loop: CAWRRGYNEQFF. The CDR3 nucleotides read TGTGCCTGGAGGAGGGGATACAATGAGCAGTTCTTC.

The chain uses TRBV7-2 and TRBJ2-5; the D is unclear. Germline V gene data show CDR1 as SGHTA and CDR2 as FQGNSA. The CDR3 totals 14 residues. Trimming cost V 5 bases and J 2 bases, with 12 bases left between them. CDR3 residues: CASSKRTIQETQYF. As DNA, the CDR3 is TGTGCCAGCAGCAAACGGACCATACAAGAGACCCAGTACTTC.

The V call is TRBV5-1, the J call TRBJ1-4; unclear D gene. This CDR3 has 13 amino acids. V shed 4 bases and J shed 6 bases, with 10 bases lying between them. The V gene's germline CDR1 is SGHRS and CDR2 YFSETQ. CDR3 DNA: TGCGCCAGCAGCCGCCGGGCGGATGAAAAACTGTTTTTT. Translated, it gives CASSRRADEKLFF. The full variable domain, its missing parts supplied by reference TRBV5-1 and TRBJ1-4, is KAGVTQTPRYLIKTRGQQVTLSCSPISGHRSVSWYQQTPGQGLQFLFEYFSETQRNKGNFPGRFSGRQFSNSRSEMNVSTLELGDSALYLCASSRRADEKLFFGSGTQLSVL.

The chain is built from TRBV30 and TRBJ2-1; the D is unclear. The CDR3 consists of 11 residues. Germline CDR1 reads GTSNPN; CDR2 reads SVGIG (reference sequence). Between the trimmed V and J ends, which lost 2 bases and 7 bases, there was a span of 6 bases. CDR3 nucleotide sequence: TGTGCCTGGAGTAGGCCTAATGAGCAGTTCTTC. Amino acid sequence: CAWSRPNEQFF.

The genes are TRBV27 and TRBJ2-1; D not resolved. The V end was cut by 0 bases, the J end by 5 bases, with 5 bases between. This CDR3 spans 13 amino acids. CDR1 is MNHEY and CDR2 is SMNVEV in the germline V gene (reference sequence). The CDR3 loop reads CASSLSANNEQFF. CDR3 bases: TGTGCCAGCAGTTTATCAGCGAACAATGAGCAGTTCTTC.

The rearrangement joins TRBV3-1 to TRBJ1-1, with D uncertain. Germline V gives CDR1 LGHDT, CDR2 YNNKEL (reference sequence). This CDR3 is built from 13 residues. V was cut by 7 bases and J by 3 bases, with 12 bases left in between. The CDR3 here is CASNSYLDTEAFF. CDR3 DNA sequence: TGTGCCAGCAATTCGTACTTGGACACTGAAGCTTTCTTT.

The chain carries TRBV3-1 and TRBJ2-2; no reliable D call. The V gene's germline CDR1 is LGHDT and CDR2 YNNKEL (reference sequence). V gave up 4 bases and J gave up 8 bases, with 8 bases separating them. The CDR3 contains 12 residues. The CDR3 sequence is CASSPHGGELFF. In DNA form, the CDR3 reads TGTGCCAGCAGCCCCCACGGAGGGGAGCTGTTTTTT.

V gene TRBV27 combines with J gene TRBJ2-1, with D perhaps matching TRBD2 (6 bases). Per germline, CDR1 MNHEY and CDR2 SMNVEV (reference sequence). This CDR3 contains 15 residues. Trimming took 6 bases from V and 4 from J, leaving 16 bases between them. The CDR3 loop reads CASSYEIRGYNEQFF. CDR3 in DNA: TGTGCCAGCAGCTACGAGATCCGGGGGTACAATGAGCAGTTCTTC.

This sequence joins TRBV20-1 and TRBJ2-3, with TRBD1 matching over 8 bases. The CDR3 contains 14 residues. Germline lookup yields CDR1 DFQATT and CDR2 SNEGSKA (reference sequence). V shed 6 bases and J 5 bases; nucleotides not matched to a gene: 10. As DNA, the CDR3 is TGCAGTGCCCCCGGACAGGGTATTAGAGATACGCAGTATTTT. Its translation is CSAPGQGIRDTQYF.

The chain uses TRBV29-1 and TRBJ2-1, with 7 bases identical to TRBD2. Germline V lookup: CDR1 SQVTM, CDR2 ANQGSEA. The J segment lost 4 bases and the V segment lost 3 bases, leaving 3 bases of the junction unmatched. There are 13 residues in the CDR3. This chain's CDR3 is CSVDGAGYNEQFF. The DNA for the CDR3 is TGCAGCGTTGACGGAGCGGGATACAATGAGCAGTTCTTC.

CDR3: CASSLGSWGETQYF. The CDR3 DNA follows: TGTGCCAGCAGCCTAGGCAGCTGGGGGGAGACCCAGTACTTC. This sequence joins TRBV7-6 and TRBJ2-5, with D tentatively TRBD1 or TRBD2 (5 bases each). Germline CDR1 SGHVS, CDR2 FNYEAQ. The CDR3 runs 14 residues. V lost 5 bases and J lost 5, with 15 bases in between.

This chain joins TRBV12-5 and TRBJ1-1; D not certain. This CDR3 is built from 14 residues. V gave up 3 bases and J gave up 1 base, with 9 bases separating them. CDR1 and CDR2 from the germline V gene are LGHNT and FRNRAP. The CDR3 DNA reads TGTGCTAGTGGTTTTGCGATCGAGAACACTGAAGCTTTCTTT. This codes for CASGFAIENTEAFF.

The chain recombines TRBV29-1 with TRBJ1-1; 7 nucleotides line up with TRBD1. Germline V lookup: CDR1 SQVTM, CDR2 ANQGSEA. This CDR3 contains 13 residues. The V segment lost 2 bases and the J segment 4 bases; nucleotides outside the gene matches: 4. The CDR3 DNA is TGCAGCGTTGAAAACAGGGGCGTCACTGAAGCTTTCTTT. It encodes CSVENRGVTEAFF.

The chain links TRBV30 to TRBJ2-1; TRBD2 matches at 10 bases. The CDR3 spans 16 residues. V shed 4 bases, J shed 0 bases, and the junction held 6 bases outside the gene matches. Germline V CDR1 and CDR2: GTSNPN, SVGIG (reference sequence). In DNA, the CDR3 is TGTGCCTGGAACGTACGGACTAGCGGCTCCTACAATGAGCAGTTCTTC. This gives the protein CAWNVRTSGSYNEQFF.

The J gene is TRBJ1-4, the V gene TRBV4-2; no reliable D call. Germline V CDR1 and CDR2: LGHNA, YNFKEQ. The length of the CDR3 is 16 residues. Trimming pared 4 bases from V and 5 bases from J, leaving 17 bases between. CDR3 protein: CASSRTSSDLNEKLFF. Here the CDR3 DNA reads TGTGCCAGCAGCCGAACCTCCTCCGATTTAAATGAAAAACTGTTTTTT.

The CDR3 sequence: CASSLGTVQNIQYF. CDR3 nucleotides: TGTGCCAGCAGCCTGGGGACAGTCCAAAACATTCAGTACTTC. V is TRBV7-8 and J is TRBJ2-4, with TRBD1 identical over 7 bases. V shed 5 bases and J 5 bases; nucleotides not matched to a gene: 6. CDR1 and CDR2 from the germline V gene are SGHVS and FQNEAQ. CDR3 size: 14 residues.

The V gene is TRBV2, the J gene TRBJ2-2; 8 positions match TRBD1. After removal of 3 bases from V and 6 bases from J, the junction contained 6 bases not matched to a gene. CDR3 length: 15 residues. CDR1 and CDR2 (germline): SNHLY, FYNNEI. CDR3 amino acids: CASSDPGGNAGELFF. The CDR3, as DNA: TGTGCCAGCAGTGATCCAGGGGGCAATGCCGGGGAGCTGTTTTTT. Full variable domain (missing parts from reference TRBV2 and TRBJ2-2): EPEVTQTPSHQVTQMGQEVILRCVPISNHLYFYWYRQILGQKVEFLVSFYNNEISEKSEIFDDQFSVERPDGSNFTLKIRSTKLEDSAMYFCASSDPGGNAGELFFGEGSRLTVL.